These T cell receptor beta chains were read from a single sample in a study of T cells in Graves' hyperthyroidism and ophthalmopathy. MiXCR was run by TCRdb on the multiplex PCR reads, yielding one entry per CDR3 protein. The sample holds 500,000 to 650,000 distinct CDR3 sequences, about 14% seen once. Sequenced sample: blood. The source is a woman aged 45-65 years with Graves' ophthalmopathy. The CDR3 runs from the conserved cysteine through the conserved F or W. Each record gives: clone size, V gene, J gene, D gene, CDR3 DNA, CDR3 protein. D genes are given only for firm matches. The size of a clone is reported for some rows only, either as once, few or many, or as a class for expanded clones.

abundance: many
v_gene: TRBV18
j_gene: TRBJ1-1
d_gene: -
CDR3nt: TGTGCCAGCTCACCACAGGGGGGGAACACTGAAGCTTTCTTT
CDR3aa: CASSPQGGNTEAFF

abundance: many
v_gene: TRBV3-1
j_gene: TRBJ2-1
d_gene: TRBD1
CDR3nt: TGTGCCAGCAGCCAAGGGGACAGGATCTGGCAGTTCTTC
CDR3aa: CASSQGDRIWQFF

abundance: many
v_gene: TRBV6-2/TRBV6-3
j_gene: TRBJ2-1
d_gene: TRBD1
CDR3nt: TGTGCCAGCAGCCAGCGACAGGGAACCTACAATGAGCAGTTCTTC
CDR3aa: CASSQRQGTYNEQFF

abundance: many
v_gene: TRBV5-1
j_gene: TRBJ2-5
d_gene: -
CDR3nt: TGCGCCAGCAGCTTGGCCAAGGCACAAGAGACCCAGTACTTC
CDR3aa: CASSLAKAQETQYF

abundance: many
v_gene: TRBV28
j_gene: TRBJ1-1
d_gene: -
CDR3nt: TGTGCCAGCAGTTTACCAGGGGTGGGAGGGAGAAACACTGAAGCTTTCTTT
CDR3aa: CASSLPGVGGRNTEAFF

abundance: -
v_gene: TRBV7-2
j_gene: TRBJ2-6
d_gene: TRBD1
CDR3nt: TGTGCCAGCAGCTTAGGGTCCGGACAGGGACTTTCTGGGGCCAACGTCCTGACTTTC
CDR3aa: CASSLGSGQGLSGANVLTF

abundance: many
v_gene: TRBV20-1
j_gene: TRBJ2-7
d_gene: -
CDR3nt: TGCAGTGCTAGAGATCGGGGCAACTACGAGCAGTACTTC
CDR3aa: CSARDRGNYEQYF

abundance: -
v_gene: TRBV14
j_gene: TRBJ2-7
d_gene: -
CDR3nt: TGTGCCAGCAGCCACACATGGCCCTACGAGCAGTACTTC
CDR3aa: CASSHTWPYEQYF

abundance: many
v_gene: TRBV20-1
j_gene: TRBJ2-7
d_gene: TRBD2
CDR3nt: TGCAGTGCTAGACTACGTCGGGGTCGAAGCGGGACCACCTACGAGCAGTACTTC
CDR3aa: CSARLRRGRSGTTYEQYF

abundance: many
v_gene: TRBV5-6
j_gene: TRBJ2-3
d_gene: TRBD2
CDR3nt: TGTGCCAGCAGCTTCGGACTAGCGGAAAAGGATACGCAGTATTTT
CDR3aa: CASSFGLAEKDTQYF

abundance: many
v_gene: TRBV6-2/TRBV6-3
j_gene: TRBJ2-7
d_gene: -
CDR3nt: TGTGCCAGCAGTTACCCTTTTATGGGTCGGTATACCTACGAGCAGTACTTC
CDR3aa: CASSYPFMGRYTYEQYF

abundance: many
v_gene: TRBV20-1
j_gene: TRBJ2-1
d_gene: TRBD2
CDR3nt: TGCAGTGCTCCTTCGACTAGCGGGAGGGTAGGCGCGTACAATGAGCAGTTCTTC
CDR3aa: CSAPSTSGRVGAYNEQFF

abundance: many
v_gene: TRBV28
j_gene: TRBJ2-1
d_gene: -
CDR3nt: TGTGCCAGCAGTTTTCTTTTGGCTCTCTACAATGAGCAGTTCTTC
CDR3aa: CASSFLLALYNEQFF

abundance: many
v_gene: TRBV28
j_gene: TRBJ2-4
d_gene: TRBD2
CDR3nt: TGTGCCAGCAGTTCACATGGACTAGCGGGTTCCCAACTAGCCAAAAACATTCAGTACTTC
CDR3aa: CASSSHGLAGSQLAKNIQYF

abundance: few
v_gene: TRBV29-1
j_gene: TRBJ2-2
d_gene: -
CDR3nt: TGCAGCGTCGCCCGGGGCGACAGGTACTTCGCCGGGGAGCTGTTTTTT
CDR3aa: CSVARGDRYFAGELFF

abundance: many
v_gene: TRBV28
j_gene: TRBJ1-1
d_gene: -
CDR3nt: TGTGCCAGCAGTTTACCAGGGGAACCCCCGAACACTGAAGCTTTCTTT
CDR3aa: CASSLPGEPPNTEAFF

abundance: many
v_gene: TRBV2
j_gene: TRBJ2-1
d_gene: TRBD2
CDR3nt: TGTGCCAGCAGTGAAGTAATAGCGGGAGAAGATGAGCAGTTCTTC
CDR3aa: CASSEVIAGEDEQFF

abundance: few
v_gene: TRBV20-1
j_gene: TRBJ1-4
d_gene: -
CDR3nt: TGCAGTGCCCCCGGTGGGGGGCGGGCAACTAATGAAAAACTGTTTTTT
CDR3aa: CSAPGGGRATNEKLFF

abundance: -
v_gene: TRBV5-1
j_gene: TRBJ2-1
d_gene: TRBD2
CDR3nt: TGCGCCAGCAGCGGGCGTTGGACTAGCGGGAGGGATGAGCAGTTCTTC
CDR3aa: CASSGRWTSGRDEQFF

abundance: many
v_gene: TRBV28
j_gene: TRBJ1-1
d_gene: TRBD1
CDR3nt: TGTGCCAGCAGTTCAGGGGGGAGAGCTTTCTTT
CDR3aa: CASSSGGRAFF

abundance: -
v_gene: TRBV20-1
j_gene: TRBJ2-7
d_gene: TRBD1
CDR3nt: TGCAGTGCTACGGGACAGGGGGTCACCTACGAGCAGTACTTC
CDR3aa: CSATGQGVTYEQYF

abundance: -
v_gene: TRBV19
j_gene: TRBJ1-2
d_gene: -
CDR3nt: TGTGCCAGTAGTATATCTGGGGGTTATGGCTACACCTTC
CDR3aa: CASSISGGYGYTF

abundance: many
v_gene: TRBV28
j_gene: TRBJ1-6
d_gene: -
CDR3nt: TGTGCCAGCACCCCGCCGGGTAATTCACCCCTCCACTTT
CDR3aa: CASTPPGNSPLHF

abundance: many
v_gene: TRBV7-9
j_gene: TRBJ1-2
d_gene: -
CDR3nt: TGTGCCAGCAGCTTAGCGTTGAGCCCGGATGGCTACACCTTC
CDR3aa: CASSLALSPDGYTF

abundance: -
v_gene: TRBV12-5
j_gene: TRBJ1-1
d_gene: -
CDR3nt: TGTGCTAGTGGGCAAGAGGGCACTGAAGCTTTCTTT
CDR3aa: CASGQEGTEAFF

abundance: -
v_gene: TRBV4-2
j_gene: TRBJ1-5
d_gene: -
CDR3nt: TGTGCCAGCAGCCAAGTAGGACAGAACAATCAGCCCCAGCATTTT
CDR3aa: CASSQVGQNNQPQHF

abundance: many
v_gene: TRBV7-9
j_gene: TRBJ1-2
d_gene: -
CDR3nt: TGTGCCAGCAGCTCACCCGGGAGGAACTATGGCTACACCTTC
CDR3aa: CASSSPGRNYGYTF

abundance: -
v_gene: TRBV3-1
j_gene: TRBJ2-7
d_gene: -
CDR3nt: TGTGCCAGCAGCCTCTACAGGGGGGGAGGATACGAGCAGTACTTC
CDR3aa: CASSLYRGGGYEQYF

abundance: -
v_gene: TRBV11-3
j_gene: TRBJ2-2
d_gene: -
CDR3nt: TGTGCCAGCAGCTTAGAAGTAGGGCAGACGAACACCGGGGAGCTGTTTTTT
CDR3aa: CASSLEVGQTNTGELFF

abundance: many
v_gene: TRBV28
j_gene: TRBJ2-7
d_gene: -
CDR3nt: TGTGCCAGCAGTTTTGATCCCAGTACGACCAACCTCCAAACCTACGAGCAGTACTTC
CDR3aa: CASSFDPSTTNLQTYEQYF

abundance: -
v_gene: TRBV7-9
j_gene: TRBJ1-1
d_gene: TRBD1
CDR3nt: TGTGCCAGCAGCTTAGAAGGGGGGGACAGGGTTTGGAACACTGAAGCTTTCTTT
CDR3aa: CASSLEGGDRVWNTEAFF

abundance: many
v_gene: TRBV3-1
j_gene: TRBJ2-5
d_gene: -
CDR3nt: TGTGCCAGCAGCCTGCGTGGGACTCGGGGTAGAGAGACCCAGTACTTC
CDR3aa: CASSLRGTRGRETQYF

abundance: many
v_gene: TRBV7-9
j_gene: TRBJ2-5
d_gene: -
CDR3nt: TGTGCCAGCAGCTTATGGACGGGATCAACGGAGACCCAGTACTTC
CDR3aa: CASSLWTGSTETQYF

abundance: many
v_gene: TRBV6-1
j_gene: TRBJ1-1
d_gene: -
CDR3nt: TGTGCCAGTAGTAGGGCAGTGAACACTGAAGCTTTCTTT
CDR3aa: CASSRAVNTEAFF

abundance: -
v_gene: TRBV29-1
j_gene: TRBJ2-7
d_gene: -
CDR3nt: TGCAGCGTTAGTGTCTCCTACGAGCAGTACTTC
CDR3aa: CSVSVSYEQYF

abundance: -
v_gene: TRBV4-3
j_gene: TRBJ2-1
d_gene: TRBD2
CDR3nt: TGCGCCAGCAGGCGGGAGGGGGAAACCGGGACTAGCGGGGGACAGCAGTTCTTC
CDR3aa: CASRREGETGTSGGQQFF

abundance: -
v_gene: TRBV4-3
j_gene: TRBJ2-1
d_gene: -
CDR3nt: TGCGCCAGCAGCCGCGGGACAGAGGGCGCGCAGTTCTTC
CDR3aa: CASSRGTEGAQFF

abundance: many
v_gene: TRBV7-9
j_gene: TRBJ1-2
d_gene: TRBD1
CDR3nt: TGTGCCAGCAGCTTAGAAGGGTCGAGGACAGGGTATGGCTACACCTTC
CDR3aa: CASSLEGSRTGYGYTF

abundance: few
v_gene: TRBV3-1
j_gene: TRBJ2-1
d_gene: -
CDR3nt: TGTGCCAGCAGCCAAGCCGGAGTCCGGTACAATGAGCAGTTCTTC
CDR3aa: CASSQAGVRYNEQFF

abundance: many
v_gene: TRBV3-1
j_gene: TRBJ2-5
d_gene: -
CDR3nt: TGTGCCAGCAGCCAAATGGGACCCTTCCAAGAGACCCAGTACTTC
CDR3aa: CASSQMGPFQETQYF